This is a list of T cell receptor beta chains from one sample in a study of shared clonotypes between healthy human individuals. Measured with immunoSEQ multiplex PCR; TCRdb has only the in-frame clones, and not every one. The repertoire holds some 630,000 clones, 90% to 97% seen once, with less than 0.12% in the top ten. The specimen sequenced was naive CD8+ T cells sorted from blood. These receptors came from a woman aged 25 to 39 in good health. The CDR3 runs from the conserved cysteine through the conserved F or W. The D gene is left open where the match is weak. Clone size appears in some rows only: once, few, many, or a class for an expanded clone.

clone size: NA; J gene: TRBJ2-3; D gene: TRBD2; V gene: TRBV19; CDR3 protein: CASHPQGTSESDTQYF; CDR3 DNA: TGTGCCAGTCATCCCCAGGGGACTAGCGAGTCAGATACGCAGTATTTT
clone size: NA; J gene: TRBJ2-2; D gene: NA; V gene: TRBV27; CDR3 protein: CASSTVAGAANTGELFF; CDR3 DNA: TGTGCCAGCAGCACCGTTGCCGGGGCGGCGAACACCGGGGAGCTGTTTTTT
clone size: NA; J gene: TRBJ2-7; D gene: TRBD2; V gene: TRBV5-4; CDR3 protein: CASSAGLEEYEQYF; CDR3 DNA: TGTGCCAGCAGCGCGGGACTAGAGGAGTACGAGCAGTACTTC
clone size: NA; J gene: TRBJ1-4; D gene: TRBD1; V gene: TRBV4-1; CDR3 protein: CASSPWTGSGEKLFF; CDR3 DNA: TGCGCCAGCAGCCCGTGGACAGGGTCCGGTGAAAAACTGTTTTTT
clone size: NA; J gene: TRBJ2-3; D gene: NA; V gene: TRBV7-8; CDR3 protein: CASSLGGVNSFRVDTQYF; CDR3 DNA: TGTGCCAGCAGCTTAGGTGGAGTAAATAGCTTTAGGGTAGATACGCAGTATTTT
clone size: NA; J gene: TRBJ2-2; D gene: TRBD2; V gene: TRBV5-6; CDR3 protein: CASSEGLAIGELFF; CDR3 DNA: TGTGCCAGCAGCGAAGGACTAGCGATCGGGGAGCTGTTTTTT
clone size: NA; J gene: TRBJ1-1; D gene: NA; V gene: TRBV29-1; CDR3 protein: CSVEETNTEAFF; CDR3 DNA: TGCAGCGTTGAGGAGACGAACACTGAAGCTTTCTTT
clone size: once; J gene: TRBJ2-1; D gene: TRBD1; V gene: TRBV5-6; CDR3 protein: CASSPNRGRQFF; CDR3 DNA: TGTGCCAGCAGTCCTAACAGGGGGCGGCAGTTCTTC
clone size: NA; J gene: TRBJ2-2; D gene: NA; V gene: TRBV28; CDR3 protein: CASSRTDYTGELFF; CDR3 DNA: TGTGCCAGCAGTCGTACAGATTACACCGGGGAGCTGTTTTTT
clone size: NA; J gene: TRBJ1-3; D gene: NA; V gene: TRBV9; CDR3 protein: CASSVGGPSSGNTIYF; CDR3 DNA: TGTGCCAGCAGCGTAGGGGGACCGAGCTCTGGAAACACCATATATTTT
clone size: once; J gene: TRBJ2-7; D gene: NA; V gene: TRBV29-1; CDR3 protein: CSVSIPFDRVAAGLSYEQYF; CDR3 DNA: TGCAGCGTTTCGATCCCCTTCGACAGGGTGGCAGCGGGTCTCTCCTACGAGCAGTACTTC
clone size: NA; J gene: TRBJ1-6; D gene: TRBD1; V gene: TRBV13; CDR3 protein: CASSGTEDNSPLHF; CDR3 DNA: TGTGCCAGCAGCGGGACAGAGGATAATTCACCCCTCCACTTT
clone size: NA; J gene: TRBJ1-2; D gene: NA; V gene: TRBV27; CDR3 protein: CASSLSMGGSNYGYTF; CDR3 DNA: TGTGCCAGCAGTTTAAGCATGGGGGGCTCGAACTATGGCTACACCTTC
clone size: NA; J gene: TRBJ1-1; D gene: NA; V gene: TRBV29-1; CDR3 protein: CSVEDQGNTEAFF; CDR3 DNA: TGCAGCGTTGAAGATCAAGGGAACACTGAAGCTTTCTTT
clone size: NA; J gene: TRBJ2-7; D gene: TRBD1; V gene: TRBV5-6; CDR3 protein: CASSQDRRHEQYF; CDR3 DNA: TGTGCCAGCAGCCAGGACAGGCGACACGAGCAGTACTTC
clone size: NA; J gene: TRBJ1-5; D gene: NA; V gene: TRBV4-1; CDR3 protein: CASSQFHLSQPQHF; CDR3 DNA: TGCGCCAGCAGCCAATTTCACCTTTCGCAGCCCCAGCATTTT
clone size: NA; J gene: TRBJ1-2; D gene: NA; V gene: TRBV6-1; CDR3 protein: CASSGGASRRWGYTF; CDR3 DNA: TGTGCCAGCAGTGGAGGGGCTAGTCGGAGGTGGGGCTACACCTTC
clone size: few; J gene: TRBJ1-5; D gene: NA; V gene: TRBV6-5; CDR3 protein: CASSYSANQPQHF; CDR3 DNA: TGTGCCAGCAGTTACTCAGCTAATCAGCCCCAGCATTTT
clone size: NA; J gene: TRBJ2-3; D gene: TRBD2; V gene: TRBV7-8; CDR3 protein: CASSHGLAGEWVDTQYF; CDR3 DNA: TGTGCCAGCAGCCACGGACTAGCGGGAGAGTGGGTAGATACGCAGTATTTT
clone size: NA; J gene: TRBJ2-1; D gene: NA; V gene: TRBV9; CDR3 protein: CASSGRGYNEQFF; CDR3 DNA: TGTGCCAGCAGCGGCAGGGGCTACAATGAGCAGTTCTTC
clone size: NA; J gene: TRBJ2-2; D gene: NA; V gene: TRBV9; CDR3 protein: CASNTGEDGELFF; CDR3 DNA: TGTGCCAGCAACACGGGGGAGGACGGGGAGCTGTTTTTT
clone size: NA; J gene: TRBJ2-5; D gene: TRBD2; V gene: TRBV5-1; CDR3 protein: CASSFTSGRKVWNQETQYF; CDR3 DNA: TGCGCCAGCAGCTTTACTAGCGGGAGGAAGGTTTGGAACCAAGAGACCCAGTACTTC
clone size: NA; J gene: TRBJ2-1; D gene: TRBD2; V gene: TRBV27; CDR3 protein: CASSPTLGAGVYNEQFF; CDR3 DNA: TGTGCCAGCAGTCCCACCCTTGGGGCGGGAGTTTACAATGAGCAGTTCTTC
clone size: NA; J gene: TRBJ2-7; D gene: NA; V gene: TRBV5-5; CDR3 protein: CASSWRPVYEQYF; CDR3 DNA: TGTGCCAGCAGCTGGCGACCGGTTTACGAGCAGTACTTC
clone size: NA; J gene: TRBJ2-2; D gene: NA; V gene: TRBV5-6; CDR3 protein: CASSGIPRVDGELFF; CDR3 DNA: TGTGCCAGCAGTGGGATCCCTCGCGTAGACGGGGAGCTGTTTTTT
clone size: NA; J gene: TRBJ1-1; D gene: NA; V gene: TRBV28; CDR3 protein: CASSFARWNTEAFF; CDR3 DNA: TGTGCCAGCAGTTTTGCCAGATGGAACACTGAAGCTTTCTTT
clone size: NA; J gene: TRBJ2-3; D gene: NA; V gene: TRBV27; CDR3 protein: CASSSGRRLSTDTQYF; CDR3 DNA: TGTGCCAGCAGTTCCGGCAGGCGGCTTAGCACAGATACGCAGTATTTT
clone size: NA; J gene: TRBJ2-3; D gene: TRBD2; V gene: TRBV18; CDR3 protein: CASSPTKLAGGTDTQYF; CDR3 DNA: TGTGCCAGCTCACCTACGAAACTAGCGGGAGGGACCGATACGCAGTATTTT
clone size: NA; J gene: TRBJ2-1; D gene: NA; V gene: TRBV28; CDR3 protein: CASSFRGGPDYNEQFF; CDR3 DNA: TGTGCCAGCAGTTTTAGGGGCGGGCCCGACTACAATGAGCAGTTCTTC
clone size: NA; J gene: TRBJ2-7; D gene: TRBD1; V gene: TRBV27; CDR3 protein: CASSAGQGVREQYF; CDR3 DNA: TGTGCCAGCAGTGCGGGACAGGGGGTGCGCGAGCAGTACTTC
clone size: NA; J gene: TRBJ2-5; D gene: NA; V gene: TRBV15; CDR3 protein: CATSGRRLETQYF; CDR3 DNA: TGTGCCACCAGCGGACGTCGTCTGGAGACCCAGTACTTC
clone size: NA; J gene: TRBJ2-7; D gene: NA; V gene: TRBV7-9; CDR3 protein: CASSYPRGRNYEQYF; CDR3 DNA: TGTGCCAGCAGCTATCCGAGGGGACGGAATTACGAGCAGTACTTC
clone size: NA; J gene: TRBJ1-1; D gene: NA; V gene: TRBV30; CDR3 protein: CAWSVQDTEAFF; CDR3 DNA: TGTGCCTGGAGTGTACAAGACACTGAAGCTTTCTTT
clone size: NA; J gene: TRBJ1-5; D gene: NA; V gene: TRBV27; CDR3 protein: CASSLFGGVSNQPQHF; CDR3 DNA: TGTGCCAGCAGTTTATTCGGAGGGGTTAGCAATCAGCCCCAGCATTTT
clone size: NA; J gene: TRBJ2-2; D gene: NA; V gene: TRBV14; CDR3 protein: CASSQVQNTGELFF; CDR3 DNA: TGTGCCAGCAGCCAAGTCCAGAACACCGGGGAGCTGTTTTTT
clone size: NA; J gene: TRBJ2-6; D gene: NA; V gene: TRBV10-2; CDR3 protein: CASSAGAGANVLTF; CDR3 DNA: TGCGCCAGCAGTGCCGGGGCTGGGGCCAACGTCCTGACTTTC
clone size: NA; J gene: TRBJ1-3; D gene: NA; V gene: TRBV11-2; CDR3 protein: CASSLQSSGNTIYF; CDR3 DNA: TGTGCCAGCAGCTTACAGTCCTCTGGAAACACCATATATTTT
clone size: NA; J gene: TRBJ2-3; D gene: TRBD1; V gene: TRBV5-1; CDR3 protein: CASSTGTGADTQYF; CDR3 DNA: TGCGCCAGCTCAACTGGGACAGGGGCAGATACGCAGTATTTT
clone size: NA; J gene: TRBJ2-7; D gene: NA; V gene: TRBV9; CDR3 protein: CASSVAPAGSYEQYF; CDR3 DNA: TGTGCCAGCAGCGTAGCACCAGCGGGCTCCTACGAGCAGTACTTC
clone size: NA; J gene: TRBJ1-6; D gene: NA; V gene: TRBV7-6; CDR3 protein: CASSPKDDSPLHF; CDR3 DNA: TGTGCCAGCAGCCCGAAGGACGATTCACCCCTCCACTTT
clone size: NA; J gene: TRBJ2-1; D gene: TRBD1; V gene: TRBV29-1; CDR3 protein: CSVIGTGVIGEQFF; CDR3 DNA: TGCAGCGTTATTGGGACAGGGGTGATCGGTGAGCAGTTCTTC
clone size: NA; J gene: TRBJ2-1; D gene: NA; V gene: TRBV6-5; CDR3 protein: CASSYTGLSGNEQFF; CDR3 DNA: TGTGCCAGCAGTTACACCGGACTTTCGGGAAATGAGCAGTTCTTC